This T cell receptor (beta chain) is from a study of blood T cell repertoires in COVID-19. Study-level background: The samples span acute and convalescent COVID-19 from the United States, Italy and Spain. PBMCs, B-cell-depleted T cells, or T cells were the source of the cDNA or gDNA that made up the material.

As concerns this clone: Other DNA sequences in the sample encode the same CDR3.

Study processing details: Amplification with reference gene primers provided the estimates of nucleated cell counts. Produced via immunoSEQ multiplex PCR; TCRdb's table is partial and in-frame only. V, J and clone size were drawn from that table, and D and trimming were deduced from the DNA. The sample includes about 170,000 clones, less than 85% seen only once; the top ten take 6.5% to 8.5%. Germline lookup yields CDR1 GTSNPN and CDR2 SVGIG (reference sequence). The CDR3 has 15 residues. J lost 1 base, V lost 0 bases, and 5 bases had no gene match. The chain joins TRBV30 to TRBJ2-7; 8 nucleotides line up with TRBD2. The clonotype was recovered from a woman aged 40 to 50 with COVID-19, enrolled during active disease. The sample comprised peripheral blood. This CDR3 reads CAWSVGLAGSYEQYF. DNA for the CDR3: TGTGCCTGGAGTGTGGGGCTAGCGGGTTCCTACGAGCAGTACTTC.